This T cell receptor (beta chain) comes out of a study of T cells in localized non-small cell lung cancer. The study, taken as a whole, reports: Researchers found a median roughly 50 of the top 100 tumor clones in adjacent lung. Adjacent uninvolved lung had the highest clonality, suggesting focused antigen responses. Patients showing higher blood T cell density tended to see longer overall survival.

The CDR3 is 14 residues long. V was pared by 4 bases and J by 5 bases, with 12 bases between. Per the germline V gene, CDR1 is SGHRS and CDR2 is YFSETQ. Comments on this clone: The antigen remains undetermined.

Profiled with immunoSEQ multiplex PCR; TCRdb holds only in-frame clones, not every one. Of 90,000 to 100,000 clones in the sample, roughly 88% are singletons; the top ten hold approximately 4%. The sample consisted of PBMCs, taken before any cancer treatment. The TCR was taken from a woman aged 40-70 years with stage II squamous cell lung carcinoma. This chain uses TRBV5-1 with TRBJ2-2; D is unresolved. CDR3 sequence (DNA): TGCGCCAGCAGCCGCGAGTCATTAACCGGGGAGCTGTTTTTT. This translates into CASSRESLTGELFF.